A selection of T cell receptor beta chains follows, all from one sample in a study of T cells in Graves' hyperthyroidism and ophthalmopathy. TCRdb recomputed calls from the multiplex PCR reads with MiXCR, one row per CDR3 protein. The sample consists of hundreds of thousands of distinct CDR3 sequences, 12% to 15% of them appearing once. The sample taken for sequencing was blood. The receptors come from a woman under 30 with Graves' hyperthyroidism. Both conserved end residues are part of each CDR3. Fields, in order: J gene, clone size, V gene, D gene, CDR3 DNA, CDR3 protein. D genes are given only for firm matches. Not all rows give a size; the values are once, few, many and, for expanded clones, a class.

>TRBJ1-2|many|TRBV30|-
TGTGCCTGGAGTGTAGGGGGTGGCTACACCTTC
CAWSVGGGYTF
>TRBJ2-3|-|TRBV12-3/TRBV12-4|-
TGTGCCAGCAGCATATATAGGGGGAGGGAAGATACGCAGTATTTT
CASSIYRGREDTQYF
>TRBJ2-7|few|TRBV20-1|-
TGCAGTGCTCCCAAAGGGGGCGGGGGACAATACGAGCAGTACTTC
CSAPKGGGGQYEQYF
>TRBJ2-1|many|TRBV28|TRBD1
TGTGCCAGCAGCCCACACAGGGGGCGAAGTTTAGAGCAGTTCTTC
CASSPHRGRSLEQFF
>TRBJ2-2|-|TRBV5-1|-
TGCGCCAGCAGCTCCCTTACAGGGCCCGGGGAGCTGTTTTTT
CASSSLTGPGELFF
>TRBJ2-5|many|TRBV7-2|TRBD2
TGTGCCAGCAGCAGTGGGACTAGCGGGATCTGGTCGGAGACCCAGTACTTC
CASSSGTSGIWSETQYF
>TRBJ1-2|few|TRBV19|TRBD1
TGTGCCAGTAGAACAGGGGGCCCTGGCTACACCTTC
CASRTGGPGYTF
>TRBJ2-1|-|TRBV5-4|-
TGTGCCAGCAGCTTGTGGACTACCGAGGAGCAGTTCTTC
CASSLWTTEEQFF
>TRBJ2-2|many|TRBV6-2/TRBV6-3|TRBD2
TGTGCCAGCAGTTACTCAGGACTAGCGGGAAACACCGGGGAGCTGTTTTTT
CASSYSGLAGNTGELFF
>TRBJ2-1|many|TRBV20-1|-
TGCAGTGCTAGGGACTACGAAAACTCCTACAATGAGCAGTTCTTC
CSARDYENSYNEQFF
>TRBJ1-1|few|TRBV6-1|-
TGTGCCAGCAATGATCGCGGGGTACCGAACACTGAAGCTTTCTTT
CASNDRGVPNTEAFF
>TRBJ2-5|many|TRBV28|TRBD1
TGTGCCAGCAGAGTTACGACAGGGAGTCTACTGTACTTC
CASRVTTGSLLYF
>TRBJ1-1|-|TRBV6-2/TRBV6-3|-
TGTGCCAGCAATCCCCGACCGGCGGGGGGCACTGAAGCTTTCTTT
CASNPRPAGGTEAFF